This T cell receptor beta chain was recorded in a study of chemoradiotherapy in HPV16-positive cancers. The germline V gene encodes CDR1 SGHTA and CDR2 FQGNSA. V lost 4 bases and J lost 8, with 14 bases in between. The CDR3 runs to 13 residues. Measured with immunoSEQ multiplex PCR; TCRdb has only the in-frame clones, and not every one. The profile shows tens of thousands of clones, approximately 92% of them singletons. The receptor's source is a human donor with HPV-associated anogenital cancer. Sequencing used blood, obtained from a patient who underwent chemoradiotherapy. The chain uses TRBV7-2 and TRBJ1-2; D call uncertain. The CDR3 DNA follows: TGTGCCAGCAGCTCCCTTAACCGAGGCGGCTACACCTTC. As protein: CASSSLNRGGYTF.